The clone carrying this T cell receptor (beta chain) appeared a single time. The antigen is not known. This entry comes from a study of blood T cells in healthy people across ages. Study-wide findings and caveats: A strong correlation between TCR beta diversity and naive T cell percentage was seen. Long-lived donors carried more naive CD4+ cells and greater diversity than aged donors. Changes in expanded clonotypes were possibly confounded, as the CMV status of donors was unknown.

Next came a second PCR, run for about 7 to 11 cycles, which used a sample-barcoded 5' primer along with a J-beta primer mix. TCRdb called the 5' RACE reads again in MiXCR, with one record for every CDR3 protein. The sample has 1.5 million to 2 million distinct CDR3 sequences, approximately 50% seen once. CDR3 length equals 16 residues. After removal of 6 bases from V and 3 bases from J, the junction contained 4 bases not matched to a gene. The rearrangement joins TRBV12-3 or TRBV12-4 to TRBJ2-1; 14 nucleotides align to TRBD2. The sequencing sample was made of blood. The sequence was obtained from a woman between 35 and 50 years old in good health. CDR3 bases: TGTGCCAGCAGCAGGACTAGCGGGGGGTTCTACAATGAGCAGTTCTTC. This gives the protein CASSRTSGGFYNEQFF.